Listed below are T cell receptor beta chains from one sample, sequenced in a study of OX40 agonist ivuxolimab in advanced cancers. Assay used: immunoSEQ multiplex PCR; TCRdb lists only in-frame clones, some missing. The sample lists tens of thousands of clones, about 88% seen once, with 0.75% to 0.9% in the top ten. The sequenced sample was CD4+ or CD8+ T cells sorted from blood, obtained in a trial of the OX40 agonist ivuxolimab. Source of these receptors: an adult with an advanced solid tumor such as melanoma, head and neck, liver or kidney cancer. Each CDR3 is given with its conserved first and last residue. The D gene is left open where the match is weak. Some rows have no size entry. The others give once, few or many, or a class for an expanded clone.

v_call,j_call,clone_size,d_call,cdr3_nt,cdr3_aa
TRBV28,TRBJ2-7,.,.,TGTGCCAGCAGTTTAGGGGGTTTCTCCTACGAGCAGTACTTC,CASSLGGFSYEQYF
TRBV7-2,TRBJ2-2,.,.,TGTGCCAGCAGCTTAAACGCGCGCGGTAACACCGGGGAGCTGTTTTTT,CASSLNARGNTGELFF
TRBV29-1,TRBJ1-5,few,TRBD1,TGCAGCGTCCTGGGACAGACTACAAATCAGCCCCAGCATTTT,CSVLGQTTNQPQHF
TRBV7-2,TRBJ1-6,.,.,TGTGCCAGCAGCTACGAATCGACAGGAGGCTATTCACCCCTCCACTTT,CASSYESTGGYSPLHF
TRBV6-5,TRBJ2-3,.,.,TGTGCCAGCAAGGAGGGGCCAGATACGCAGTATTTT,CASKEGPDTQYF
TRBV5-1,TRBJ2-7,.,TRBD1,TGCGCCAGCAGCTTGGTGACAGGGTCCTACGAGCAGTACTTC,CASSLVTGSYEQYF
TRBV6-1,TRBJ1-2,.,TRBD1,TGTGCCAGCAGTGAAGGTTGGGGACAGAACTATGGCTACACCTTC,CASSEGWGQNYGYTF
TRBV5-1,TRBJ1-2,.,.,TGCGCCAGCAGCGCCTTATTTGACGAGGTCTACACCTTC,CASSALFDEVYTF
TRBV6-5,TRBJ1-1,.,.,TGTGCCATTTCCCTGGGACGGCCGACGTACGAAGCTTTCTTT,CAISLGRPTYEAFF
TRBV7-2,TRBJ1-5,once,.,TGTGCCAGCAGCTTAGTTAATCAGCCCCAGCATTTT,CASSLVNQPQHF
TRBV10-3,TRBJ1-6,.,.,TGTGCCATCAGTCGGGGAGAGGGGTCACCCCTCCACTTT,CAISRGEGSPLHF
TRBV6-5,TRBJ1-1,.,.,TGTGCCAGCAGGCCTCGGGCGTCTGAAGCTTTCTTT,CASRPRASEAFF
TRBV11-2,TRBJ2-2,.,TRBD2,TGTGCCAGCAGCTTAGCGGGGGGGAACACCGGGGAGCTGTTTTTT,CASSLAGGNTGELFF
TRBV5-6,TRBJ2-6,.,.,TGTGCCAGCAGCCCGTCTGGGGCCAACGTCCTGACTTTC,CASSPSGANVLTF
TRBV19,TRBJ2-2,few,TRBD1,TGTGCCAGTAGTTTTCTGGGACAGGGTGGGAACACCGGGGAGCTGTTTTTT,CASSFLGQGGNTGELFF
TRBV6-1,TRBJ1-1,.,TRBD1,TGTGCCAGCAGGCGGGACAGGGGAATTACTGAAGCTTTCTTT,CASRRDRGITEAFF
TRBV5-4,TRBJ2-2,.,.,TGTGCCAGCAGCTTTGCACAGGGGAACACCGGGGAGCTGTTTTTT,CASSFAQGNTGELFF
TRBV15,TRBJ1-5,.,.,TGTGCCACCAGCAGACAGGGTCCGGAACAGCCCCAGCATTTT,CATSRQGPEQPQHF
TRBV5-5,TRBJ1-2,.,TRBD1,TGTGCCAGCAGCTTGGAATTTTTAGTGGACAGGGTTGAGGACTATGGCTACACCTTC,CASSLEFLVDRVEDYGYTF
TRBV10-2,TRBJ2-3,.,TRBD2,TGCGCCAGCAAGCTAGCGGGGGGCTCAGATACGCAGTATTTT,CASKLAGGSDTQYF
TRBV19,TRBJ1-2,.,.,TGTGCCAGTAGTCCCCGGGACCTCTATGGCTACACCTTC,CASSPRDLYGYTF
TRBV11-2,TRBJ1-5,.,.,TGTGCCAGCAGCTTAGGGCGGCGTCAGCCCCAGCATTTT,CASSLGRRQPQHF
TRBV7-2,TRBJ1-6,.,.,TGTGCCAGCAGCCCCCGAGGCGGGGCTAATTCACCCCTCCACTTT,CASSPRGGANSPLHF
TRBV7-6,TRBJ2-2,.,TRBD2,TGTGCCAGCAGCTTACCCGCGGGAGGGGACACCGGGGAGCTGTTTTTT,CASSLPAGGDTGELFF
TRBV29-1,TRBJ1-1,.,.,TGCAGCGTAGCCTCAACTAACACTGAAGCTTTCTTT,CSVASTNTEAFF
TRBV18,TRBJ2-5,.,.,TGTGCCAGCTCACTGGACTGGGGGCCAAAGCAGTACTTC,CASSLDWGPKQYF
TRBV28,TRBJ1-1,few,.,TGTGCCAGCAGTTCCCAAGTTGGTCAGAGGGCTGAAGCTTTCTTT,CASSSQVGQRAEAFF
TRBV6-5,TRBJ2-7,once,TRBD1,TGTGCCAGCAGTTACTCCCAACAGGGGAGCTACGAGCAGTACTTC,CASSYSQQGSYEQYF
TRBV6-1,TRBJ2-1,.,TRBD2,TGTGCCAGCAGTGAGAGTAGGCGGGGGGGGACTGAGCAGTTCTTC,CASSESRRGGTEQFF
TRBV30,TRBJ1-4,.,.,TGTGCCTGGAGTGTGGATGCCACAGGAAAACTGTTTTTT,CAWSVDATGKLFF
TRBV10-1,TRBJ1-2,.,TRBD1,TGCGCCAGCAGTGAGTCCCGGACCCGGGACAGGGCCGGCTACACCTTC,CASSESRTRDRAGYTF
TRBV6-1,TRBJ2-7,once,TRBD2,TGTGCCAGCAGTGCCGGGACTACCTACGAGCAGTACTTC,CASSAGTTYEQYF
TRBV7-3,TRBJ2-3,.,TRBD2,TGTGCCAGCAGCCAAGGACTAGCGGGATATGGGTCAGATACGCAGTATTTT,CASSQGLAGYGSDTQYF
TRBV29-1,TRBJ1-6,.,TRBD1,TGCAGCGTTAAAGGGACAGGCAATTCACCCCTCCACTTT,CSVKGTGNSPLHF
TRBV13,TRBJ2-1,.,.,TGTGCCAGCAGCGGACAGACTAGCAGCTCCTACAATGAGCAGTTCTTC,CASSGQTSSSYNEQFF
TRBV29-1,TRBJ1-2,.,TRBD1,TGCAGCGTTATACAGGGACAGCCCCACGAAGGTCATGGCTACACCTTC,CSVIQGQPHEGHGYTF
TRBV19,TRBJ1-4,.,.,TGTGCCAGTAGTATCACCGCGATCGCAACTAATGAAAAACTGTTTTTT,CASSITAIATNEKLFF
TRBV19,TRBJ2-1,once,.,TGTGCCAGTAGTCTATTCGAAATTCCTAGCGAGCAGTTCTTC,CASSLFEIPSEQFF
TRBV7-2,TRBJ2-7,.,.,TGTGCCAGCAGCTTAGTCGGAGGTAGGGCCAACTACGAGCAGTACTTC,CASSLVGGRANYEQYF
TRBV30,TRBJ1-6,.,.,TGTGCCTGGAGTGGGGCGGGGGGCGCCTATAATTCACCCCTCCACTTT,CAWSGAGGAYNSPLHF
TRBV5-1,TRBJ1-2,.,TRBD1,TGCGCCAGCAGCTTTCAAGGACAGGGGGATGGCTACACCTTC,CASSFQGQGDGYTF
TRBV6-6,TRBJ2-2,.,.,TGTGCCAGCAGTACACCATTGCCCGGGGAGCTGTTTTTT,CASSTPLPGELFF
TRBV6-5,TRBJ2-1,.,TRBD2,TGTGCCAGCAGCCTCGGGACTACGCTTTACAATGAGCAGTTCTTC,CASSLGTTLYNEQFF
TRBV7-3,TRBJ2-1,.,.,TGTGCCAGCAGCTCCCAAGGGGGGACATTTGGCAATGAGCAGTTCTTC,CASSSQGGTFGNEQFF
TRBV19,TRBJ1-5,.,.,TGTGCCAGTAGTATAGGTTATCAGCCCCAGCATTTT,CASSIGYQPQHF
TRBV12-5,TRBJ2-5,.,.,TGTGCTAGTGGGTTAAACAGGTACCAAGAGACCCAGTACTTC,CASGLNRYQETQYF
TRBV5-4,TRBJ2-1,.,.,TGTGCCAGCAGCTTGGGACTTAGCTCCTACAATGAGCAGTTCTTC,CASSLGLSSYNEQFF
TRBV7-2,TRBJ1-3,.,.,TGTGCCAGCAGCTTAGAAGGGCCCTGGGGAGACACCATATATTTT,CASSLEGPWGDTIYF
TRBV9,TRBJ1-3,.,TRBD1,TGTGCCAGCAGCCCACAGCAGGGGGTATCTGGAAACACCATATATTTT,CASSPQQGVSGNTIYF